The clone carrying this TCR beta chain was seen a handful of times. What it recognizes is unknown. This CDR3 region has 14 residues. Per germline, CDR1 SGHDT and CDR2 YYEEEE. Trimming shortened V by 1 base and J by 5 bases, and 12 bases separated the two germline ends. This specimen belongs to a study of early T cells in non-severe SARS-CoV-2 infection. For the study at large: Chains stayed unpaired after sequencing of bulk RNA from unsorted whole blood.

Study-level findings and limits: CD4 and private specificities were missed by VDJdb matching, which favored anti-spike CD8 responses.

Individual cDNA molecules were tagged with unique molecular identifiers, the study reported. Using its own MiXCR run on the 5' RACE reads, TCRdb lists one record per CDR3 protein. The sample yields about 33,000 distinct CDR3 sequences, under 6% seen once. V gene TRBV5-6 combines with J gene TRBJ1-1, with D possibly TRBD1 on 6 matching bases. Sample: whole blood. This TCR was recovered from an adult who was a healthcare worker with PCR-confirmed SARS-CoV-2 infection or an uninfected control (not recorded which). This CDR3 reads CASSLQGRQTEAFF. The CDR3 DNA is TGTGCCAGCAGCTTGCAGGGGAGGCAAACTGAAGCTTTCTTT. The whole variable domain, filled in from reference TRBV5-6 and TRBJ1-1, reads DAGVTQSPTHLIKTRGQQVTLRCSPKSGHDTVSWYQQALGQGPQFIFQYYEEEERQRGNFPDRFSGHQFPNYSSELNVNALLLGDSALYLCASSLQGRQTEAFFGQGTRLTVV.